The clone carrying this T cell receptor beta chain was picked up a small number of times. What it binds is unknown. Germline CDR1 is SQVTM and CDR2 is ANQGSEA. V lost 7 bases and J 0 bases, leaving 7 bases between the germline ends. The CDR3 runs to 12 residues. The source of the sample is a study of T-cell memory formation after mild COVID-19. Across the whole study: Among the donors, TCR clusters were largely specific to each donor. Whole-study results and caveats: Contracting CD8+ clones were enriched in EMRA, CD4+ mainly in CM and EM.

5'RACE with constant-segment primers yielded barcoded, UMI-tagged TCR alpha and TCR beta cDNA libraries. TCRdb re-called the 5' RACE reads with MiXCR, one entry per CDR3 protein. Found here are a few hundred thousand distinct CDR3 sequences, around a quarter of them singletons; the top ten hold 12%. Sequencing was carried out using PBMCs or a T cell subset sorted from them (not recorded which). The origin of this receptor is an adult woman who had mild COVID-19 (a few samples of this study predate the infection). Cell type and time point are not known. The rearrangement uses TRBV29-1 and TRBJ2-1; no reliable D call. CDR3: CSEVSSYNEQFF. For the CDR3, the DNA is TGCAGCGAGGTATCCTCCTACAATGAGCAGTTCTTC.